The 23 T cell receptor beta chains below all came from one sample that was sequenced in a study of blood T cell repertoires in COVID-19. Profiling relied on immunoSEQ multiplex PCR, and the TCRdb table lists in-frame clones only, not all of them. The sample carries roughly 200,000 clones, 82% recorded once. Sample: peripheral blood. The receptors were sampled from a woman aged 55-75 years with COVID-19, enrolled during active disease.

DNA of the CDR3: TGCAGCGCTCAAAGGGAGACAGGGGCCGACACTGAAGCTTTCTTT. This translates into CSAQRETGADTEAFF. The V and J genes are TRBV29-1 and TRBJ1-1; TRBD1 matches 8 bases. The CDR3 contains 15 residues. The J segment lost 3 bases and the V segment lost 7 bases, leaving 13 bases of the junction unmatched. Germline V gene data show CDR1 as SQVTM and CDR2 as ANQGSEA.

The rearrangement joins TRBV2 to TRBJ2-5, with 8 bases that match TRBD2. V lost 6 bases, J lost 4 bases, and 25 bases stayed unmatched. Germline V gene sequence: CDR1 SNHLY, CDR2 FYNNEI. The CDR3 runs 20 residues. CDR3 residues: CASRKGAWRLRAGVGETQYF. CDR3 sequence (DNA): TGTGCCAGCAGGAAAGGGGCGTGGAGGTTAAGAGCGGGAGTTGGAGAGACCCAGTACTTC.

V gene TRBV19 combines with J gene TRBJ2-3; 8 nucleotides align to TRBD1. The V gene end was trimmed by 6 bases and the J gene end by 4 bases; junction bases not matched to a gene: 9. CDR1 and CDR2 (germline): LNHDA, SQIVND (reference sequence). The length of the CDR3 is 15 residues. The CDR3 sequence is CASSTGTGESDTQYF. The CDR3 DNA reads TGTGCCAGTAGCACCGGGACAGGTGAATCAGATACGCAGTATTTT.

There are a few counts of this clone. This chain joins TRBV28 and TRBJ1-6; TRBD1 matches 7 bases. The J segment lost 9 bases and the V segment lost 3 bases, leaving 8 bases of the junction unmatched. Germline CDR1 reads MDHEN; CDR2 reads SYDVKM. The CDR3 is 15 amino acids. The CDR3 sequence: CASSLRGPVGSPLHF. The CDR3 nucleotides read TGTGCCAGCAGTTTGAGGGGGCCGGTGGGTTCACCCCTCCACTTT.

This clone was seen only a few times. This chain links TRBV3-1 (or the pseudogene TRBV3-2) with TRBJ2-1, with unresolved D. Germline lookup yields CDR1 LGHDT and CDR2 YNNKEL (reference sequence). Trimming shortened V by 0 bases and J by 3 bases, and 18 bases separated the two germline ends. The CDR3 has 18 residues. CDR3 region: CASSQEGVFPFYYNEQFF. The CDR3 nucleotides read TGTGCCAGCAGCCAAGAGGGCGTCTTCCCCTTTTACTACAATGAGCAGTTCTTC.

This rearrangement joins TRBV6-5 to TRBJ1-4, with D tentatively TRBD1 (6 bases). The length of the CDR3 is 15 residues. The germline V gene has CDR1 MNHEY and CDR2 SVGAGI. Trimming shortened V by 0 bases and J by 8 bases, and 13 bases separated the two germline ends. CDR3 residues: CASSYSHRVGEKLFF. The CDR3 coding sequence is TGTGCCAGCAGTTACTCACACAGGGTGGGGGAAAAACTGTTTTTT.

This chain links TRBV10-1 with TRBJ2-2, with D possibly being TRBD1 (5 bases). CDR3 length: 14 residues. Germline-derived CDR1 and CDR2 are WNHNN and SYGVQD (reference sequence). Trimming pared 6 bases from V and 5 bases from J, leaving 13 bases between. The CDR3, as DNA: TGCGCCAGCAGCCCCAGGGTTTCAACCGGGGAGCTGTTTTTT. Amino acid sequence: CASSPRVSTGELFF.

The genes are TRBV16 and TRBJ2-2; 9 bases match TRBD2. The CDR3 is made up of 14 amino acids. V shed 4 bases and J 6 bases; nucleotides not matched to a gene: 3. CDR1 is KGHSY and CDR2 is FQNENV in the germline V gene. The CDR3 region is CASSRTSVAGELFF. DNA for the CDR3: TGTGCCAGCAGCCGGACTAGCGTTGCCGGGGAGCTGTTTTTT.

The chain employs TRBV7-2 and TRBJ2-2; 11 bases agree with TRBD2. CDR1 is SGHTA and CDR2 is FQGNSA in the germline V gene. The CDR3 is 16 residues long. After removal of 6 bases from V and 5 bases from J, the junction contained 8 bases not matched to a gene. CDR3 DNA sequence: TGTGCCAGCAGTCCCGGGACTAGCGGTTTAACCGGGGAGCTGTTTTTT. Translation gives CASSPGTSGLTGELFF.

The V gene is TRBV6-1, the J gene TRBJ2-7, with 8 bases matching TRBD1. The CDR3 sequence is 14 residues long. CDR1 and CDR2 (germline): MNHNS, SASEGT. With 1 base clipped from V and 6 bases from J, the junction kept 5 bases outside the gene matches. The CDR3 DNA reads TGTGCCAGCAGTGAAGGCACAGGGGGTGGCGAGCAGTACGTC. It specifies CASSEGTGGGEQYV.

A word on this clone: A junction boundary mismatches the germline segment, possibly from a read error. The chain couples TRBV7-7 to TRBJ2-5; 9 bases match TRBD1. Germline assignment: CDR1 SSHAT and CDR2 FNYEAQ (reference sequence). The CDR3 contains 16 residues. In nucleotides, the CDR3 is TGTGCTAGCAGCTCTTCCGGGACAGGGTCCCATGAGACCCAGTACTTC. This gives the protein CASSSSGTGSHETQYF.

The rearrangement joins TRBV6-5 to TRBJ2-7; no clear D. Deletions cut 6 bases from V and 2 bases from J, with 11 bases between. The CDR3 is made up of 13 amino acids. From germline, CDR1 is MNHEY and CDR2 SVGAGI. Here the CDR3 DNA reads TGTGCCAGCAGCCTGGAGAGAGCCTACGAGCAGTACGTC. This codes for CASSLERAYEQYV.

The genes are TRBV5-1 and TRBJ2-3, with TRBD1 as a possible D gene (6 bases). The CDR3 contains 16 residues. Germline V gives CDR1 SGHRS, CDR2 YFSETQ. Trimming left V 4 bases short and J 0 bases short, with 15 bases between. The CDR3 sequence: CASSPHRVRSTDTQYF. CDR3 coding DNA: TGCGCCAGCAGCCCCCACAGGGTACGTAGCACAGATACGCAGTATTTT. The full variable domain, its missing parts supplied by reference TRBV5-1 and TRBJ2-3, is KAGVTQTPRYLIKTRGQQVTLSCSPISGHRSVSWYQQTPGQGLQFLFEYFSETQRNKGNFPGRFSGRQFSNSRSEMNVSTLELGDSALYLCASSPHRVRSTDTQYFGPGTRLTVL.

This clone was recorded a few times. CDR3 loop: CASSLRDRGLGGELFF. Written as DNA, the CDR3 is TGTGCCAGCAGCCTCCGGGACAGGGGGTTGGGCGGGGAGCTGTTTTTT. This sequence joins TRBV7-8 and TRBJ2-2, with 11 bases identical to TRBD1. Germline trimming cut 5 bases from V and 7 bases from J; bases unmatched to any gene: 9. Per germline, CDR1 SGHVS and CDR2 FQNEAQ. CDR3 size: 16 residues.

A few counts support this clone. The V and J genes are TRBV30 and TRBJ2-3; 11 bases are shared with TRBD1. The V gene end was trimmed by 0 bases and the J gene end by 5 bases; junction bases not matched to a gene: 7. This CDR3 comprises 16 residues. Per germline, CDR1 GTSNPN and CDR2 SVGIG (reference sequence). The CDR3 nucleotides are TGTGCCTGGAGTGTAGGGGGACAGGGGGGAAGAGATACGCAGTATTTT. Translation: CAWSVGGQGGRDTQYF.

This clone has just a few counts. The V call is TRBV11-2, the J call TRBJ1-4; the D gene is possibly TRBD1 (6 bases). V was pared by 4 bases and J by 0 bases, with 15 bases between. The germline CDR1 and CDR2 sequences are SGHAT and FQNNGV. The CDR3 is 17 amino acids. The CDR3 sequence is CASSSRKGVATNEKLFF. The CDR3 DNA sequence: TGTGCCAGCAGCTCGAGAAAGGGGGTAGCAACTAATGAAAAACTGTTTTTT.

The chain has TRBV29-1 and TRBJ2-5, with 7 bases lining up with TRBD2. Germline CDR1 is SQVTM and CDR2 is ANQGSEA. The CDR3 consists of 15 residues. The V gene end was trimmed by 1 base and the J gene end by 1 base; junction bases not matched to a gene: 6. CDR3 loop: CSVEGVLAGQETQYF. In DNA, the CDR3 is TGCAGCGTTGAAGGGGTATTAGCGGGCCAAGAGACCCAGTACTTC.

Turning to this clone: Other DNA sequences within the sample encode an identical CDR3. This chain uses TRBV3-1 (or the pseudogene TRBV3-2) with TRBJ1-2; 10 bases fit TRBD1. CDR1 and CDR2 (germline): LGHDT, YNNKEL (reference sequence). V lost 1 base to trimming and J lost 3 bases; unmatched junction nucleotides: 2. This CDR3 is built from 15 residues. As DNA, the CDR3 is TGTGCCAGCAGCCAAGTAGGACAGGGGGACTATGGCTACACCTTC. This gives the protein CASSQVGQGDYGYTF.

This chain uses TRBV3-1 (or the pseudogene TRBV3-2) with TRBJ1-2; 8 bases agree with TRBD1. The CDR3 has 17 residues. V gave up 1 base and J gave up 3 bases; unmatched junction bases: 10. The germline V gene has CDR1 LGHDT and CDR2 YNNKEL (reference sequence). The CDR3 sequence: CASSQGPQAGGYYGYTF. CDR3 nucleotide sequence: TGTGCCAGCAGCCAAGGCCCGCAGGCAGGGGGCTACTATGGCTACACCTTC.

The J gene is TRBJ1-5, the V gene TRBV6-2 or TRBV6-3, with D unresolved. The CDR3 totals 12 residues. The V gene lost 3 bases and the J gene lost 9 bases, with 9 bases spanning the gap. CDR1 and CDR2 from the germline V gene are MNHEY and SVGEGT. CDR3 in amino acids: CASSYGAGPQHF. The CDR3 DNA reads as TGTGCCAGCAGTTATGGTGCGGGGCCCCAGCATTTT.

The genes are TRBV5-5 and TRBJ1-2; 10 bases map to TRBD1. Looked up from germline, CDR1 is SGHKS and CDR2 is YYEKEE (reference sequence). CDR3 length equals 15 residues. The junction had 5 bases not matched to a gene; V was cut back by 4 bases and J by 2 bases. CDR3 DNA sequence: TGTGCCAGCAGCCGGGGACAGGGGCGGAACTATGGCTACACCTTC. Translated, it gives CASSRGQGRNYGYTF. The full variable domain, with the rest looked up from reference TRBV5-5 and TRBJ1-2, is DAGVTQSPTHLIKTRGQQVTLRCSPISGHKSVSWYQQVLGQGPQFIFQYYEKEERGRGNFPDRFSARQFPNYSSELNVNALLLGDSALYLCASSRGQGRNYGYTFGSGTRLTVV.

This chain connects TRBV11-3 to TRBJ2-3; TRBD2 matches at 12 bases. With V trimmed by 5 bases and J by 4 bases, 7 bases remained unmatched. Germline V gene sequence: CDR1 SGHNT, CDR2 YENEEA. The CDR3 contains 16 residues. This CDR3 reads CASSARTSGGSDTQYF. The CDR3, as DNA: TGTGCCAGCAGCGCCCGAACTAGCGGGGGGTCAGATACGCAGTATTTT.

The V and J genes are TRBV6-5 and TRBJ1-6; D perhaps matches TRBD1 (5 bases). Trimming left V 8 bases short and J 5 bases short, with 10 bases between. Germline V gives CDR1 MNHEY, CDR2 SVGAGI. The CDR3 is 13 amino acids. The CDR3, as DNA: TGTGCCAGCGGGGGGGACCATAATTCACCCCTCCACTTT. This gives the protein CASGGDHNSPLHF.